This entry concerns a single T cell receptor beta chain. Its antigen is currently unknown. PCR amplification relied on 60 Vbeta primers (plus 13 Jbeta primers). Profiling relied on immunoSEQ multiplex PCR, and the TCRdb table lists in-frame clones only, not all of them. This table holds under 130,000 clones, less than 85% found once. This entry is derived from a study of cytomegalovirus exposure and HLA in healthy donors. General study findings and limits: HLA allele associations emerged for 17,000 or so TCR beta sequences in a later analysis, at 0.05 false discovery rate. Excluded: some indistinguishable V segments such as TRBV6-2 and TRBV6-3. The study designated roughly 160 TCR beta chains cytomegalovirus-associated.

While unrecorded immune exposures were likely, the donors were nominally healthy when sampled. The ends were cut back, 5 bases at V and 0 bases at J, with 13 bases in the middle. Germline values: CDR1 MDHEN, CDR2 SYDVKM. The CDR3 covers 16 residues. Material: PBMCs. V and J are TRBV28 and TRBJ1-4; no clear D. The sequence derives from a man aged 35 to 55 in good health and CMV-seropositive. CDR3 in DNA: TGTGCCAGCAGTGGGAGGAGGGCCGCAACTAATGAAAAACTGTTTTTT. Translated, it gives CASSGRRAATNEKLFF.